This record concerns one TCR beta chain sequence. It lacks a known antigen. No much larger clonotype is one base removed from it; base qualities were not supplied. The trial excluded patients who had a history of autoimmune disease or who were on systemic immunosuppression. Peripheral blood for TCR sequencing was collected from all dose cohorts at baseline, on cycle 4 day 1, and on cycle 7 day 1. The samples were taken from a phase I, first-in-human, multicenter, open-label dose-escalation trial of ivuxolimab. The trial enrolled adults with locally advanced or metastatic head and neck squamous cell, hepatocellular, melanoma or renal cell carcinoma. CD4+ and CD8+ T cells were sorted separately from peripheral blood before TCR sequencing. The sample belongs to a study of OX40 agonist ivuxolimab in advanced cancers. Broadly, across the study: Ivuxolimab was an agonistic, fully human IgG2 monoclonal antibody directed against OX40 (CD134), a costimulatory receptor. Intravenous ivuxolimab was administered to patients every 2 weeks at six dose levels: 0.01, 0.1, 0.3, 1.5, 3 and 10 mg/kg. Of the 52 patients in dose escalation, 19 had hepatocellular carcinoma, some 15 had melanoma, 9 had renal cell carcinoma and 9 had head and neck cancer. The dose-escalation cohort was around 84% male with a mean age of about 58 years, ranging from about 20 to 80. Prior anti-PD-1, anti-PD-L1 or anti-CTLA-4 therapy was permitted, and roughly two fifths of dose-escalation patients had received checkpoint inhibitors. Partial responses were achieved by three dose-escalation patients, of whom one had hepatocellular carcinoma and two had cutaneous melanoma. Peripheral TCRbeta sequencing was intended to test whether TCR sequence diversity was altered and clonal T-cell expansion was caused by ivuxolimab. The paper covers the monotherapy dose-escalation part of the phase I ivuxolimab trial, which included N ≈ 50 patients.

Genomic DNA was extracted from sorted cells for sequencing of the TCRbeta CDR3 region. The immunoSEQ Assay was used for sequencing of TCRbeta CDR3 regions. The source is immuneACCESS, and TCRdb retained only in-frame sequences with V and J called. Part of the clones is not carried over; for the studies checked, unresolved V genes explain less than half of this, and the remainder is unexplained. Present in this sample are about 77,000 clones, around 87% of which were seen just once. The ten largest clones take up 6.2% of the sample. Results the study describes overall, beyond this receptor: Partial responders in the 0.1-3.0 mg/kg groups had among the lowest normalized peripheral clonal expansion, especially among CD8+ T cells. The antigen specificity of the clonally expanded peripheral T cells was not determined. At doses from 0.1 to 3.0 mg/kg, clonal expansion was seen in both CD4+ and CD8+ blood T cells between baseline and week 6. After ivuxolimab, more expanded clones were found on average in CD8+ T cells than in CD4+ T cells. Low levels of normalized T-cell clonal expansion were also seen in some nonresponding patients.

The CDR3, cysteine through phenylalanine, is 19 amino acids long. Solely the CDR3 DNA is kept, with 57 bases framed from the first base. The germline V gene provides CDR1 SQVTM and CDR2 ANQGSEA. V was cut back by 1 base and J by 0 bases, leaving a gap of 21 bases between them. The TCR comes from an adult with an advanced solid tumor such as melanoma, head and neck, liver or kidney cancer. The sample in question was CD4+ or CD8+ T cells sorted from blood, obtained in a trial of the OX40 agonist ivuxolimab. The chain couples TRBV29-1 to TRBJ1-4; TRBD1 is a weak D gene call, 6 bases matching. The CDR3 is CSVEVPPAGARATNEKLFF. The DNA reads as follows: TGCAGCGTTGAAGTACCCCCGGCGGGGGCGAGAGCAACTAATGAAAAACTGTTTTTT.